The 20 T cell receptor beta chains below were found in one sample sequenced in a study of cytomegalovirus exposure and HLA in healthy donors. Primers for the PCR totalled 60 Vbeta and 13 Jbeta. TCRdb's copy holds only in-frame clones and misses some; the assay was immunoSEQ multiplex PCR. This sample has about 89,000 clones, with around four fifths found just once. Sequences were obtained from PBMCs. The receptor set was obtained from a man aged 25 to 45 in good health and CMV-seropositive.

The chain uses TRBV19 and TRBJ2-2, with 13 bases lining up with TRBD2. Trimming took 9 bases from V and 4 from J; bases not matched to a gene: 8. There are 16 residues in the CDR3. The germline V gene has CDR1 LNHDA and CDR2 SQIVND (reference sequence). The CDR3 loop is CASTLAGGLGTGELFF. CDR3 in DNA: TGTGCCAGCACACTAGCGGGGGGGCTGGGCACCGGGGAGCTGTTTTTT.

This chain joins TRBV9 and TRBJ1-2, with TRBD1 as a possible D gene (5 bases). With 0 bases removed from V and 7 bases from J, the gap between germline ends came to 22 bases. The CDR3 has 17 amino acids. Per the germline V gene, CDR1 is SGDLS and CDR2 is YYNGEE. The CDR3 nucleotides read TGTGCCAGCAGCGTAGCGCCCAGGGCCCCCGCTAGGGGTGGCTACACCTTC. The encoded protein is CASSVAPRAPARGGYTF.

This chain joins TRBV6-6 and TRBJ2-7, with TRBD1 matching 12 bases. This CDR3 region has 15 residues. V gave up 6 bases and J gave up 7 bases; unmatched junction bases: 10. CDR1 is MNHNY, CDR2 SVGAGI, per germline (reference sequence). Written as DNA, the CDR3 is TGTGCCAGCAGCCCGCCGGGACAGGGGGCGCGGGAGCAGTACTTC. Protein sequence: CASSPPGQGAREQYF.

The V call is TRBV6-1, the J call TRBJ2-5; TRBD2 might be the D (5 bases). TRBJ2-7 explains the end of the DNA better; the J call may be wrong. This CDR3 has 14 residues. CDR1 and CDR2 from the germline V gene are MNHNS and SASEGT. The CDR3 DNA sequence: TGTGCCAGCAGTGCGGTAGGACTGGACTACGAGCAGTACTTC. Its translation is CASSAVGLDYEQYF.

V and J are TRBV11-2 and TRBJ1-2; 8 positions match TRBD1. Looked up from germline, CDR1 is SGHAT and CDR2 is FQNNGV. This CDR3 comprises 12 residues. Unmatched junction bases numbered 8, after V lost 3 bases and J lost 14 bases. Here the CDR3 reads CASSFSGQGATF. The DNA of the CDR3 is TGTGCCAGCAGCTTTTCAGGACAGGGCGCTACCTTC.

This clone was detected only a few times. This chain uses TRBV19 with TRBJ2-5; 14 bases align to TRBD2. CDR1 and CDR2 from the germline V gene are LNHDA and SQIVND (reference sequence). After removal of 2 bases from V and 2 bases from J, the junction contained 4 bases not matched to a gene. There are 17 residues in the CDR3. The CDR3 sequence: CASSIRGLAGAQETQYF. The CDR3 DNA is TGTGCCAGTAGTATAAGGGGACTAGCGGGGGCACAAGAGACCCAGTACTTC.

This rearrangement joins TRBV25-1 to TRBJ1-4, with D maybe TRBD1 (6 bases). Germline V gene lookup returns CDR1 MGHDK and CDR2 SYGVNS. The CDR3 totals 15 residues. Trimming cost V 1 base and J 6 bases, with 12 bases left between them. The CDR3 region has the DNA TGTGCCAGCAGTGAATGGGGCAGGGGCGATGAAAAACTGTTTTTT. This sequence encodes CASSEWGRGDEKLFF. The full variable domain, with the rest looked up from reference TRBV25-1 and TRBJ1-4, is EADIYQTPRYLVIGTGKKITLECSQTMGHDKMYWYQQDPGMELHLIHYSYGVNSTEKGDLSSESTVSRIRTEHFPLTLESARPSHTSQYLCASSEWGRGDEKLFFGSGTQLSVL.

CDR3 DNA sequence: TGTGCCAGCAGCGCAGACAGGGTGAACACTGAAGCTTTCTTT. Translating gives CASSADRVNTEAFF. This chain links TRBV9 with TRBJ1-1; 7 bases agree with TRBD1. Germline V gene lookup returns CDR1 SGDLS and CDR2 YYNGEE. The V segment lost 3 bases and the J segment 0 bases; nucleotides outside the gene matches: 2. The CDR3 spans 14 residues.

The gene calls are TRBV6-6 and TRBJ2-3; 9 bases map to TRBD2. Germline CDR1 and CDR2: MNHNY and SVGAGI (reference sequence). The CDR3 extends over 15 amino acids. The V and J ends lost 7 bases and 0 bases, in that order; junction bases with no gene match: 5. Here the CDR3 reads CASTLAGQSTDTQYF. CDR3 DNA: TGTGCCAGCACCCTAGCGGGGCAAAGCACAGATACGCAGTATTTT.

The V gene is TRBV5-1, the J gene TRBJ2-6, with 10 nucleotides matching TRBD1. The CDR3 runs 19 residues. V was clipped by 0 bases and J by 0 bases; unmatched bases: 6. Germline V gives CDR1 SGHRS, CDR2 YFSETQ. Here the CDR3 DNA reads TGCGCCAGCAGCTTGGAAGGGGGACAGGGGTACTCTGGGGCCAACGTCCTGACTTTC. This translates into CASSLEGGQGYSGANVLTF.

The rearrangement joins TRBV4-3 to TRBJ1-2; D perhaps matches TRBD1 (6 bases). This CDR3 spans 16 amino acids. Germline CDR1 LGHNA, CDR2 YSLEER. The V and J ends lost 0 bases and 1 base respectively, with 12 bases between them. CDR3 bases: TGCGCCAGCAGCCAAGATTTGGACAGTTTTAACTATGGCTACACCTTC. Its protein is CASSQDLDSFNYGYTF.

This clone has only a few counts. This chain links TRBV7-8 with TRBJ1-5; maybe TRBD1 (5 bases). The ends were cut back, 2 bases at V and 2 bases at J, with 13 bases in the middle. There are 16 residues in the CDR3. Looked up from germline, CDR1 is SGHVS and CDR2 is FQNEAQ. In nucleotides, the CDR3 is TGTGCCAGCAGCTTATACAAGGGGTTGGGCAATCAGCCCCAGCATTTT. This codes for CASSLYKGLGNQPQHF.

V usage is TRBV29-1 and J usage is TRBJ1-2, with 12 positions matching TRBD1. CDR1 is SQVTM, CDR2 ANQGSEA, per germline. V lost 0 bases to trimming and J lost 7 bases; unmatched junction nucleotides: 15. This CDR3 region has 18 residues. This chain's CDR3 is CSVEDYRGQGASGGGYTF. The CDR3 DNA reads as TGCAGCGTTGAAGATTATCGGGGACAGGGGGCCTCGGGGGGTGGCTACACCTTC.

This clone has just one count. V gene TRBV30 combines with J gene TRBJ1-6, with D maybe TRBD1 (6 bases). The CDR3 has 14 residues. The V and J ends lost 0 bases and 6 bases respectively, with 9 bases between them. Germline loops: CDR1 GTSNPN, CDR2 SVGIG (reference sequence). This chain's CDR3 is CAWSVGGGNSPLHF. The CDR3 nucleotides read TGTGCCTGGAGTGTAGGGGGGGGTAATTCACCCCTCCACTTT. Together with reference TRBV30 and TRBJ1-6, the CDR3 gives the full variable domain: SQTIHQWPATLVQPVGSPLSLECTVEGTSNPNLYWYRQAAGRGLQLLFYSVGIGQISSEVPQNLSASRPQDRQFILSSKKLLLSDSGFYLCAWSVGGGNSPLHFGNGTRLTVT.

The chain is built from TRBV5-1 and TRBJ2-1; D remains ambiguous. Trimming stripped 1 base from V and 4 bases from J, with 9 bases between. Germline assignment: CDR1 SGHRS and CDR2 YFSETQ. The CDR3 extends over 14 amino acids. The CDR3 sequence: CASSLSRQYNEQFF. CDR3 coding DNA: TGCGCCAGCAGCTTGTCGAGACAATACAATGAGCAGTTCTTC. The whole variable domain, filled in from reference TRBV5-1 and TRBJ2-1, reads KAGVTQTPRYLIKTRGQQVTLSCSPISGHRSVSWYQQTPGQGLQFLFEYFSETQRNKGNFPGRFSGRQFSNSRSEMNVSTLELGDSALYLCASSLSRQYNEQFFGPGTRLTVL.

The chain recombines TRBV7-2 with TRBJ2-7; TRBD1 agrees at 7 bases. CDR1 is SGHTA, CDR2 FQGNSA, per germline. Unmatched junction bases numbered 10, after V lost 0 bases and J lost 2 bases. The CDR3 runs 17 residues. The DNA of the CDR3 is TGTGCCAGCAGCTTAGCGCAGGGGACAGATAAACCCTACGAGCAGTACTTC. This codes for CASSLAQGTDKPYEQYF.

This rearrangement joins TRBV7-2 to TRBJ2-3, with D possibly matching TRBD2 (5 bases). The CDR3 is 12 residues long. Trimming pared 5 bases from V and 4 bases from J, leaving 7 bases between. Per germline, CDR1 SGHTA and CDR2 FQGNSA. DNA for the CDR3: TGTGCCAGCAGCCCAGCGGCAGATACGCAGTATTTT. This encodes CASSPAADTQYF.

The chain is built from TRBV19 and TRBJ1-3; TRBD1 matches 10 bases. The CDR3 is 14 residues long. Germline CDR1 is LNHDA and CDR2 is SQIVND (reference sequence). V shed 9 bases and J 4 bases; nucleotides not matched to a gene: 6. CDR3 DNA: TGTGCCAGCGGGACAGGGGAAGGGGGAAACACCATATATTTT. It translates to CASGTGEGGNTIYF.

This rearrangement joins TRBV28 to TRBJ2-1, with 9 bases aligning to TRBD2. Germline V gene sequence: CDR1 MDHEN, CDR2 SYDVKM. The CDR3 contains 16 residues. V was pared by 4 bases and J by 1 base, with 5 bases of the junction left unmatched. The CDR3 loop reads CASSSSGGMSYNEQFF. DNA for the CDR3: TGTGCCAGCAGTTCAAGCGGGGGGATGTCCTACAATGAGCAGTTCTTC.

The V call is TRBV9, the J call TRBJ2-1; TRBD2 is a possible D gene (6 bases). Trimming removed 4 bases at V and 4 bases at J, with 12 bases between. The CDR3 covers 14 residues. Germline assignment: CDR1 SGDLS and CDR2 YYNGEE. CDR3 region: CASSTSGSYNEQFF. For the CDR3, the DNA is TGTGCCAGCAGCACAAGCGGGTCATACAATGAGCAGTTCTTC.